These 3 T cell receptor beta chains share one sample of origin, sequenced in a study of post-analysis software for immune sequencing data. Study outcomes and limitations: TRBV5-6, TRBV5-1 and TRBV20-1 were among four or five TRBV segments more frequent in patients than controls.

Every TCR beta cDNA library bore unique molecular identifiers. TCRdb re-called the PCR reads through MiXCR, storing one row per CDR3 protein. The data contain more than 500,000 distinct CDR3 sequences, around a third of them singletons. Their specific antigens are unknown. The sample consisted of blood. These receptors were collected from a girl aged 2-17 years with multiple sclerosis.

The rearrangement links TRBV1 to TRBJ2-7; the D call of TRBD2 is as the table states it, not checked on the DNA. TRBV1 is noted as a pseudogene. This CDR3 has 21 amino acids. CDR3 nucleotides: TGCACCAGCAGCCAAGATCGAAAGAGGACTAGCGGGGGCCCTACGAGCTACGAGCAGTACTTC. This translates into CTSSQDRKRTSGGPTSYEQYF.

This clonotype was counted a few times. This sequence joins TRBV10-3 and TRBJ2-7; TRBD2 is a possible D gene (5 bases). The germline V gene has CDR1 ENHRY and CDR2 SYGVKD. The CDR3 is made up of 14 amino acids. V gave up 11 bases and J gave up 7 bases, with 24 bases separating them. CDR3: CALQKDEGPREQYF. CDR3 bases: TGTGCCCTCCAAAAGGATGAGGGCCCGCGAGAGCAGTACTTC.

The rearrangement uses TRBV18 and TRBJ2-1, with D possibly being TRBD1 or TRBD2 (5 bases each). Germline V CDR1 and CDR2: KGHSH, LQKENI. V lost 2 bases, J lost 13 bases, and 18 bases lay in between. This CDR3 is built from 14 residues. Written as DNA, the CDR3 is TGTGCCAGCTCACCAGGGACGACGAGGGGTGATCAGTTCTTC. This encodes CASSPGTTRGDQFF.